This TCR beta chain stems from a study of blood T cell repertoires in COVID-19. Study-wide context: PBMCs, B-cell-depleted T cells, or T cells provided the cDNA or gDNA that made up the material.

The study recruited people aged about 18 to 95 years across roughly 25 US areas. Donors were grouped by their self-reported clinical history. Germline V gives CDR1 LGHDT, CDR2 YNNKEL (reference sequence). V lost 4 bases to trimming and J lost 2 bases, with 11 bases between them. The CDR3 totals 14 residues. As processed by the authors: Nucleated cell number was recorded as an estimate derived from reference gene primer amplification. Assay: immunoSEQ multiplex PCR; the TCRdb copy retains only in-frame clones and omits some. V, J and clone size derive from that table, while D and trimming were established from the DNA sequence. The table records a few hundred thousand clones, around 89% of them present only once. This clone occurred once.

The sequenced sample consisted of PBMCs or T cells enriched from blood (not recorded which). The chain has TRBV3-1 (or the pseudogene TRBV3-2) and TRBJ2-5, with no clear D. The origin of this receptor is a man younger than 35 who had recovered from COVID-19. CDR3 nucleotides: TGTGCCAGCAGCCCCCCCAGGTTACAAGAGACCCAGTACTTC. Amino acids: CASSPPRLQETQYF.